This T cell receptor beta chain appears in the sequencing data of a study of T cell responses to AZD1222 COVID-19 vaccine. Sequencing used immunoSEQ multiplex PCR; TCRdb keeps in-frame clones, though not all of them. The table lists roughly 110,000 clones, approximately 90% of them singletons. The CDR3 spans 16 residues. Germline assignment: CDR1 SGHTA and CDR2 FQGTGA. Deletions cut 5 bases from V and 3 bases from J, with 14 bases between. Source: peripheral blood, taken on day 0 of AZD1222 vaccination. This chain joins TRBV7-3 and TRBJ2-6; TRBD1 might be the D (6 bases). The receptor comes from an adult in good health. The CDR3, as DNA: TGTGCCAGCAGCCTCCAGGGGTCTAGTGGGGCCAACGTCCTGACTTTC. It is translated as CASSLQGSSGANVLTF.